This passage covers 21 T cell receptor beta chains from one sample sequenced in a study of cytomegalovirus exposure and HLA in healthy donors. With 60 Vbeta and 13 Jbeta primers, the PCR was carried out. Using immunoSEQ multiplex PCR, the repertoire was profiled, and TCRdb retains in-frame clones only, with some absent. Of roughly 130,000 clones listed, 75% to 85% were seen once; the top ten hold approximately 3.1%. Input material: PBMCs. Every receptor here comes from a woman under 30 in good health and CMV-seropositive.

The chain recombines TRBV7-9 with TRBJ2-1; D is uncertain. The CDR3 is 14 amino acids. The germline gives CDR1 SEHNR, CDR2 FQNEAQ (reference sequence). Between the trimmed V and J ends, which lost 4 bases and 6 bases, there was a span of 13 bases. The CDR3 nucleotides read TGTGCCAGCAGCTCTCCTAGTCCGGCCAATGAGCAGTTCTTC. This encodes CASSSPSPANEQFF.

The rearrangement links TRBV7-6 to TRBJ2-5, with D possibly being TRBD2 (7 bases). CDR3 size: 15 residues. Germline-derived CDR1 and CDR2 are SGHVS and FNYEAQ. V was pared by 3 bases and J by 2 bases, with 13 bases between. CDR3 loop: CASSFAEGGQETQYF. The CDR3 region has the DNA TGTGCCAGCAGCTTTGCGGAGGGGGGGCAAGAGACCCAGTACTTC.

This clone was counted once. The chain employs TRBV5-1 and TRBJ2-3; 12 nucleotides line up with TRBD2. CDR3 size: 18 residues. CDR1 SGHRS and CDR2 YFSETQ come from the germline V gene. With V trimmed by 1 base and J by 7 bases, 13 bases remained unmatched. CDR3 sequence: CASSLSATSGGARNTQYF. In DNA, the CDR3 is TGCGCCAGCAGCTTGAGCGCGACTAGCGGGGGTGCTCGTAATACGCAGTATTTT.

This clone was seen only a few times. The gene calls are TRBV2 and TRBJ1-5; the D gene is possibly TRBD1 (6 bases). Trimming shortened V by 5 bases and J by 4 bases, and 15 bases separated the two germline ends. The CDR3 spans 15 residues. Germline V gene data show CDR1 as SNHLY and CDR2 as FYNNEI. CDR3 bases: TGTGCCAGCAGTATAACCGGGACAACGAATCAGCCCCAGCATTTT. It specifies CASSITGTTNQPQHF.

The rearrangement joins TRBV5-1 to TRBJ1-6; D is unclear. CDR1 is SGHRS and CDR2 is YFSETQ in the germline V gene. Trimming removed 0 bases at V and 6 bases at J, with 7 bases between. This CDR3 spans 14 amino acids. The CDR3 protein is CASSLGPGNSPLHF. The CDR3 DNA reads TGCGCCAGCAGCTTGGGGCCGGGTAATTCACCCCTCCACTTT.

The rearrangement uses TRBV29-1 and TRBJ2-7; D perhaps matches TRBD1 (5 bases). Between the trimmed V and J ends, which lost 5 bases and 5 bases, there was a span of 16 bases. Germline assignment: CDR1 SQVTM and CDR2 ANQGSEA. This CDR3 has 13 residues. As DNA, the CDR3 is TGCAGCGTTCAGACAGTTAATGGCCACGAGCAGTACTTC. Translation: CSVQTVNGHEQYF.

The chain joins TRBV28 to TRBJ2-1, with 7 bases fitting TRBD2. V shed 10 bases and J 0 bases; nucleotides not matched to a gene: 9. CDR3 size: 15 residues. Germline assignment: CDR1 MDHEN and CDR2 SYDVKM. The CDR3 nucleotides read TGTGCCAACGCTGCCGGGGGGAGCTCCTACAATGAGCAGTTCTTC. Protein product: CANAAGGSSYNEQFF.

V is TRBV25-1 and J is TRBJ2-2; D gene unclear. Germline loops: CDR1 MGHDK, CDR2 SYGVNS. The CDR3 is 13 residues long. Deletions cut 1 base from V and 5 bases from J, with 5 bases between. The DNA of the CDR3 is TGTGCCAGCAGTGAATCCCCAACCGGGGAGCTGTTTTTT. Amino acids: CASSESPTGELFF.

The chain employs TRBV7-8 and TRBJ2-1; D remains unclear. This CDR3 region has 13 residues. Germline-derived CDR1 and CDR2 are SGHVS and FQNEAQ. Trimming cost V 0 bases and J 7 bases, with 7 bases left between them. CDR3 nucleotides: TGTGCCAGCAGCTTAGCCCCTAGGAATGAGCAGTTCTTC. Its protein product is CASSLAPRNEQFF.

This rearrangement joins TRBV11-3 to TRBJ2-3; 16 bases are a match to TRBD2. J lost 0 bases, V lost 5 bases, and 2 bases had no gene match. Germline CDR1 SGHNT, CDR2 YENEEA. This CDR3 comprises 17 residues. The CDR3 here is CASSGTSGGASTDTQYF. Here the CDR3 DNA reads TGTGCCAGCAGCGGGACTAGCGGGGGGGCGAGCACAGATACGCAGTATTTT.

The V gene is TRBV6-1, the J gene TRBJ1-1; the D is unclear. V dropped 6 bases and J dropped 0 bases, with 8 bases sitting between them. From germline, CDR1 is MNHNS and CDR2 SASEGT. The CDR3 has 13 amino acids. In nucleotides, the CDR3 is TGTGCCAGCAGCCCCACACTGAACACTGAAGCTTTCTTT. This codes for CASSPTLNTEAFF.

In DNA form, the CDR3 reads TGCGCCAGCAGCAAGAAAGGGGATACCGGGGAGCTGTTTTTT. It translates to CASSKKGDTGELFF. The chain employs TRBV5-1 and TRBJ2-2; TRBD1 is a possible D gene (5 bases). The V end lost 4 bases, the J end lost 5 bases, and 12 bases lay between the germline ends. The CDR3 extends over 14 amino acids. Germline CDR1 and CDR2: SGHRS and YFSETQ.

This clone has more than one count but fewer than ten. The chain employs TRBV27 and TRBJ1-1; a weak D match, TRBD1 (5 bases). Germline V CDR1 and CDR2: MNHEY, SMNVEV (reference sequence). V lost 3 bases and J 6 bases, leaving 11 bases between the germline ends. The CDR3 is made up of 13 amino acids. The CDR3 sequence is CASSLGRGAEAFF. In nucleotides, the CDR3 is TGTGCCAGCAGTTTGGGGCGAGGAGCTGAAGCTTTCTTT.

The chain uses TRBV2 and TRBJ1-6; 7 bases line up with TRBD1. CDR1 and CDR2 from the germline V gene are SNHLY and FYNNEI. This CDR3 is 13 amino acids long. V shed 8 bases, J shed 9 bases, and the junction held 7 bases outside the gene matches. CDR3 protein: CASDRDSRSPLHF. Written as DNA, the CDR3 is TGTGCCAGCGACCGGGACAGCCGTTCACCCCTCCACTTT.

The chain couples TRBV4-1 to TRBJ2-1, with D perhaps TRBD2 (6 bases). From germline, CDR1 is MGHRA and CDR2 YSYEKL. The V and J ends lost 6 bases and 4 bases respectively, with 19 bases between them. The CDR3 spans 16 residues. The CDR3 region has the DNA TGCGCCAGCAGTCACCTGGGGGGAATTTTGTACAATGAGCAGTTCTTC. Translated: CASSHLGGILYNEQFF.

The chain combines TRBV11-3 with TRBJ2-7, with 7 bases identical to TRBD1. V shed 4 bases, J shed 3 bases, and the junction held 9 bases outside the gene matches. CDR3 length: 15 amino acids. Germline V lookup: CDR1 SGHNT, CDR2 YENEEA. The CDR3 DNA follows: TGTGCCAGCAGCTCCACAGGGGATCTAGGCTACGAGCAGTACTTC. Amino acid sequence: CASSSTGDLGYEQYF.

The chain employs TRBV4-2 and TRBJ2-6, with a tentative D call TRBD1 (7 bases). Trimming cost V 0 bases and J 1 base, with 16 bases left between them. The V gene's germline CDR1 is LGHNA and CDR2 YNFKEQ. This CDR3 has 19 amino acids. For the CDR3, the DNA is TGTGCCAGCAGCCAAGAAGGAGGGGGCGGGTTTTCTGGGGCCAACGTCCTGACTTTC. This codes for CASSQEGGGGFSGANVLTF.

The chain joins TRBV19 to TRBJ2-7; D ambiguous. This CDR3 region has 14 residues. Germline V lookup: CDR1 LNHDA, CDR2 SQIVND (reference sequence). The V end lost 2 bases, the J end lost 3 bases, and 11 bases lay between the germline ends. Here the CDR3 reads CASSINANYYEQYF. The CDR3 region has the DNA TGTGCCAGTAGTATAAACGCAAACTACTACGAGCAGTACTTC.

V is TRBV14 and J is TRBJ1-1, with 11 nucleotides matching TRBD1. CDR1 and CDR2 from the germline V gene are SGHDN and FVKESK. Unmatched junction bases numbered 12, after V lost 3 bases and J lost 3 bases. There are 18 residues in the CDR3. The CDR3 protein is CASSHSYGTGGRDTEAFF. As DNA, the CDR3 is TGTGCCAGCAGCCATAGCTATGGGACAGGGGGGCGGGACACTGAAGCTTTCTTT. The full variable domain, its missing parts supplied by reference TRBV14 and TRBJ1-1, is EAGVTQFPSHSVIEKGQTVTLRCDPISGHDNLYWYRRVMGKEIKFLLHFVKESKQDESGMPNNRFLAERTGGTYSTLKVQPAELEDSGVYFCASSHSYGTGGRDTEAFFGQGTRLTVV.

This clone was seen more than once but under ten times. The same CDR3 is also encoded by other DNA sequences in this sample. V usage is TRBV15 and J usage is TRBJ1-2, with D possibly matching TRBD1 (6 bases). The CDR3 spans 13 residues. The germline V gene has CDR1 LNHNV and CDR2 YYDKDF (reference sequence). V lost 0 bases, J lost 6 bases, and 8 bases lay in between. The CDR3 DNA sequence: TGTGCCACCAGCAGAGATCCAGGGGATGGCTACACCTTC. Translation gives CATSRDPGDGYTF.

Concerning this clone: One end of the junction does not line up with germline, which may come from a read error. Other DNA sequences in the sample encode the same CDR3. The V gene is TRBV5-1, the J gene TRBJ1-3; 10 nucleotides line up with TRBD1. Germline assignment: CDR1 SGHRS and CDR2 YFSETQ. This CDR3 spans 15 amino acids. CDR3 sequence reads: CASSSTGGTGNTIYF. The CDR3 region has the DNA TGCGCCAGCAGCTCGACAGGGGGCACTGGGAACACCATATATTTT. Looking up the rest from reference TRBV5-1 and TRBJ1-3 gives the full variable domain: KAGVTQTPRYLIKTRGQQVTLSCSPISGHRSVSWYQQTPGQGLQFLFEYFSETQRNKGNFPGRFSGRQFSNSRSEMNVSTLELGDSALYLCASSSTGGTGNTIYFGEGSWLTVV.